The clone carrying this T cell receptor beta chain has more than one count but fewer than ten. Its antigen is unknown. The authors produced TCR alpha and TCR beta cDNA libraries with sample barcodes and UMIs by 5'RACE using constant-segment primers. TCRdb recomputed calls from the 5' RACE reads with MiXCR, one row per CDR3 protein. The sample holds about 470,000 distinct CDR3 sequences, approximately 18% seen once. The data derive from a study of T-cell memory formation after mild COVID-19. Broader study findings: Unconfirmed was the SARS-CoV-2 specificity of second-wave clones that peaked on day 37. CD8+ contracting clones occupied EMRA, while CD4+ ones occupied mainly CM and EM.

The ends were cut back, 1 base at V and 2 bases at J, with 5 bases in the middle. CDR3 length: 13 amino acids. Looked up from germline, CDR1 is LGHNA and CDR2 is YSLEER. The material sequenced was PBMCs or a T cell subset sorted from them (not recorded which). The sequence was obtained from an adult woman who had mild COVID-19 (a few samples of this study predate the infection). Cell type and time point are not known. V gene TRBV4-3 combines with J gene TRBJ1-2; D is uncertain. CDR3 loop: CASSQGFNYGYTF. In DNA form, the CDR3 reads TGCGCCAGCAGCCAAGGTTTCAACTATGGCTACACCTTC.